Listed below are T cell receptor beta chains from one sample, sequenced in a study of human T cells and chemical hapten exposure. One entry per CDR3 protein results from TCRdb running MiXCR on the 5' RACE reads. The sample includes 75,000 or so distinct CDR3 sequences, about a sixth of them seen just once. These receptors all stem from a female donor in good health. The CDR3 runs from the conserved cysteine through the conserved F or W. A D gene is named only where the DNA matches it firmly. Clone size is shown for a subset of rows, as once, few, many or a class of expanded clone.

TRBJ2-7 | few | TRBV5-1 | NA | TGCGCCAGCAGGGGACGGGACGAGGGGGAGCAGTACTTC | CASRGRDEGEQYF
TRBJ2-5 | few | TRBV7-9 | NA | TGTGCCAGCAGCTTAGGGGAGACGGCACAAGAGACCCAGTACTTC | CASSLGETAQETQYF
TRBJ1-1 | few | TRBV29-1 | TRBD1 | TGCAGCGTCTGGACAGGGGTATCAGCTTTCTTT | CSVWTGVSAFF
TRBJ1-1 | few | TRBV29-1 | NA | TGCAGCGTTGTCCTCACTGAAGCTTTCTTT | CSVVLTEAFF
TRBJ1-3 | few | TRBV29-1 | NA | TGCAGCGTCACCCCCGGACACTCTGGAAACACCATATATTTT | CSVTPGHSGNTIYF
TRBJ1-1 | many | TRBV5-1 | NA | TGCGCCAGCAGCTTGCAAGGGCGGAACACTGAAGCTTTCTTT | CASSLQGRNTEAFF
TRBJ2-1 | NA | TRBV5-5 | NA | TGTGCCAGCATTCCTTTGGTTTCGAGGAATGAGCAGTTCTTC | CASIPLVSRNEQFF
TRBJ2-7 | NA | TRBV12-3/TRBV12-4 | NA | TGTGCCAGCAGTTTAGCTCGTCTACAGGTCTACGAGCAGTACTTC | CASSLARLQVYEQYF
TRBJ1-1 | NA | TRBV6-6 | NA | TGTGCCAGCAGTTACTACCCTAAGCGGCCCTTACAGGGCTCGAACACTGAAGCTTTCTTT | CASSYYPKRPLQGSNTEAFF
TRBJ2-1 | many | TRBV29-1 | TRBD2 | TGCAGCGTCCAAGGGACTAGCGGAGCCAATGAGCAGTTCTTC | CSVQGTSGANEQFF
TRBJ2-5 | NA | TRBV20-1 | NA | TGCAGTGCTAGAGTAGGTGAGACCCAGTACTTC | CSARVGETQYF
TRBJ1-3 | NA | TRBV27 | TRBD1 | TGTGCCAGCAGTCAGGGGGCGCGTGGAAACACCATATATTTT | CASSQGARGNTIYF
TRBJ2-7 | NA | TRBV12-3/TRBV12-4 | NA | TGTGCCAGCAGTTTAGTCGGAACGGGCGAGCAGTACTTC | CASSLVGTGEQYF
TRBJ2-1 | NA | TRBV11-2 | NA | TGTGCCAGCACCCCACTGTACTCCCGTGAGCAGTTCTTC | CASTPLYSREQFF
TRBJ1-2 | few | TRBV10-2 | NA | TGCGCCAGCAGTGAGTCAAGGGGTCAAAACTATGGCTACACCTTC | CASSESRGQNYGYTF
TRBJ2-3 | NA | TRBV7-9 | TRBD2 | TGTGCCAGCAGCTTAGGACGGAGCGGGGGGGCGGAAGATACGCAGTATTTT | CASSLGRSGGAEDTQYF
TRBJ1-5 | NA | TRBV5-1 | NA | TGCGCCAGCAGCTTGGATTGGGAGCAGCCCCAGCATTTT | CASSLDWEQPQHF
TRBJ2-1 | few | TRBV28 | NA | TGTGCCAGCAGTGCAGACGGATTGGCCTACAATGAGCAGTTCTTC | CASSADGLAYNEQFF
TRBJ2-4 | NA | TRBV11-2 | NA | TGTGCCAGCAGCTTGGGTGTGTTTGGCAAAAACATTCAGTACTTC | CASSLGVFGKNIQYF
TRBJ2-2 | few | TRBV27 | NA | TGTGCCAGCAGGCCCGTGAACACCGGGGAGCTGTTTTTT | CASRPVNTGELFF
TRBJ1-5 | NA | TRBV20-1 | NA | TGCAGTGCTAGAGATTCCGGGACGGCTATGAGTCAGCCCCAGCATTTT | CSARDSGTAMSQPQHF
TRBJ2-3 | NA | TRBV20-1 | NA | TGCAGTGCTAGCAAGGACGCAGGGCGCACAGATACGCAGTATTTT | CSASKDAGRTDTQYF
TRBJ2-3 | NA | TRBV5-1 | NA | TGCGCCAGCAGCGGCCTGGTAGCGAGCGGTACAGATACGCAGTATTTT | CASSGLVASGTDTQYF
TRBJ2-1 | NA | TRBV28 | NA | TGTGCCAGCAGTCCCCCGGACGGAAACAATGAGCAGTTCTTC | CASSPPDGNNEQFF
TRBJ2-7 | NA | TRBV20-1 | NA | TGCAGTGCCCTATTTGGTTCGGCCCCGGGGCAGTACTTC | CSALFGSAPGQYF
TRBJ1-1 | few | TRBV6-6 | NA | TGTGCCAGCAACCCCCAGGTGAACACTGAAGCTTTCTTT | CASNPQVNTEAFF
TRBJ2-1 | few | TRBV5-1 | NA | TGCGCCAGCAGCGCCGGGATAAACAATGAGCAGTTCTTC | CASSAGINNEQFF
TRBJ1-6 | NA | TRBV4-1 | TRBD1 | TGCGCCAGCAGCCAAGAGCCTGACAGGGCTAATTCACCCCTCCACTTT | CASSQEPDRANSPLHF
TRBJ1-5 | NA | TRBV20-1 | NA | TGCAGTGCTAGAGATATGGGGGGAAATCAGCCCCAGCATTTT | CSARDMGGNQPQHF
TRBJ2-2 | NA | TRBV30 | NA | TGTGCCTGGAGGGGGGACACCGGGGAGCTGTTTTTT | CAWRGDTGELFF
TRBJ2-3 | NA | TRBV7-9 | TRBD2 | TGTGCCAGCAGCTTATCAGCGGGAGGAGATACGCAGTATTTT | CASSLSAGGDTQYF
TRBJ2-5 | NA | TRBV6-6 | TRBD1 | TGTGCCAGTAATGACCTCGGACAGGGGGGAGAGACCCAGTACTTC | CASNDLGQGGETQYF